Presented here are 7 T cell receptor beta chains from one specimen sequenced in a study of T cell changes during pregnancy in multiple sclerosis. Clones were read by immunoSEQ multiplex PCR, and TCRdb kept only the in-frame ones, dropping some. Of more than 35,000 clones listed, roughly 90% were seen once; the top ten hold 11%. Sample: CD8+ T cells from peripheral blood mononuclear cells, taken in the third trimester of pregnancy. The origin of the receptors is a female donor with multiple sclerosis, enrolled in a pregnancy study.

The chain couples TRBV30 to TRBJ2-7; TRBD2 matches 9 bases. V trimming: 2 bases; J trimming: 4 bases; junction bases outside the gene matches: 3. CDR1 is GTSNPN and CDR2 is SVGIG in the germline V gene (reference sequence). This CDR3 has 13 amino acids. CDR3: CAWSLAGDYEQYF. CDR3 sequence (DNA): TGTGCCTGGAGTTTAGCGGGAGATTACGAGCAGTACTTC. Full variable domain (remainder filled in from reference TRBV30 and TRBJ2-7): SQTIHQWPATLVQPVGSPLSLECTVEGTSNPNLYWYRQAAGRGLQLLFYSVGIGQISSEVPQNLSASRPQDRQFILSSKKLLLSDSGFYLCAWSLAGDYEQYFGPGTRLTVT.

The chain recombines TRBV5-6 with TRBJ2-7; D is possibly TRBD1 (5 bases). V was shortened by 5 bases and J by 3 bases, with 12 bases between the two germline ends. CDR1 and CDR2 from the germline V gene are SGHDT and YYEEEE. The CDR3 consists of 13 residues. DNA for the CDR3: TGTGCCAGCAGTAGGACACCAAACTACGAGCAGTACTTC. Translating gives CASSRTPNYEQYF. Using reference TRBV5-6 and TRBJ2-7 for the parts outside the CDR3, the full variable domain is DAGVTQSPTHLIKTRGQQVTLRCSPKSGHDTVSWYQQALGQGPQFIFQYYEEEERQRGNFPDRFSGHQFPNYSSELNVNALLLGDSALYLCASSRTPNYEQYFGPGTRLTVT.

The gene calls are TRBV27 and TRBJ2-2; D is ambiguous. V lost 2 bases, J lost 1 base, and 5 bases lay in between. Germline CDR1 and CDR2: MNHEY and SMNVEV (reference sequence). This CDR3 has 14 residues. CDR3 loop: CASSLTLNTGELFF. The CDR3 DNA reads as TGTGCCAGCAGTTTAACATTGAACACCGGGGAGCTGTTTTTT.

V gene TRBV11-2 combines with J gene TRBJ2-7, with D maybe TRBD2 (6 bases). Trimming left V 7 bases short and J 2 bases short, with 18 bases between. Germline values: CDR1 SGHAT, CDR2 FQNNGV. This CDR3 is 15 amino acids long. The CDR3 DNA reads as TGTGCCAGCACCCCCGGGAGCTCTCCTACCTACGAGCAGTACTTC. Its protein product is CASTPGSSPTYEQYF.

For the CDR3, the DNA is TGTGCCACCAGAAAAGGTCAGGACAGGGGTTCCTACGAGCAGTACTTC. It codes for CATRKGQDRGSYEQYF. This chain links TRBV15 with TRBJ2-7; 9 nucleotides line up with TRBD1. J gave up 1 base and V 6 bases, and 10 bases lay outside the gene matches. Germline V gene data show CDR1 as LNHNV and CDR2 as YYDKDF (reference sequence). The CDR3 length is 16 residues.

V is TRBV9 and J is TRBJ2-3, with TRBD2 identical over 11 bases. CDR3 length equals 15 residues. Germline CDR1 is SGDLS and CDR2 is YYNGEE. The ends lost 2 bases at V and 4 bases at J; junction bases unmatched: 3. The CDR3 is CASSVSGGAADTQYF. In nucleotides, the CDR3 is TGTGCCAGCAGCGTTAGCGGGGGGGCCGCAGATACGCAGTATTTT.

The genes are TRBV4-3 and TRBJ1-5, with a possible D match to TRBD1 (6 bases). The V gene's germline CDR1 is LGHNA and CDR2 YSLEER. V shed 1 base and J shed 2 bases, with 12 bases lying between them. The length of the CDR3 is 16 residues. For the CDR3, the DNA is TGCGCCAGCAGCCAAGGATGGGGGCTTGGCAATCAGCCCCAGCATTTT. It translates to CASSQGWGLGNQPQHF.